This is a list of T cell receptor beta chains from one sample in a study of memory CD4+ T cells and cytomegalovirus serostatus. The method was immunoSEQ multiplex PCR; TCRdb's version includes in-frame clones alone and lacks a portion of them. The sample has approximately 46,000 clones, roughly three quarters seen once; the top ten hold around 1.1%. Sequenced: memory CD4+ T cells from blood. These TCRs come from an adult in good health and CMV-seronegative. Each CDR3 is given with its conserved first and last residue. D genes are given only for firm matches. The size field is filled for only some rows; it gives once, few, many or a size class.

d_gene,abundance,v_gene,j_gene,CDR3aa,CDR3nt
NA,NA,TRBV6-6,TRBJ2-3,CASSYSQDTQYF,TGTGCCAGCAGTTACTCGCAAGATACGCAGTATTTT
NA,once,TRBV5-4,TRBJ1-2,CASSFRAGGNGYTF,TGTGCCAGCAGCTTCCGGGCCGGGGGCAATGGCTACACCTTC
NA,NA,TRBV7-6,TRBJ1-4,CASSLVLVKTTNEKLFF,TGTGCCAGCAGCTTAGTCCTAGTAAAGACAACTAATGAAAAACTGTTTTTT
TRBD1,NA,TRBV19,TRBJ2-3,CASGGTGWADTQYF,TGTGCCAGTGGAGGGACAGGCTGGGCAGATACGCAGTATTTT
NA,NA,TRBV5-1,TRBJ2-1,CASSQTSESYNEQFF,TGCGCCAGCAGCCAGACTAGTGAGTCCTACAATGAGCAGTTCTTC
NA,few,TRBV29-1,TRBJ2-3,CSVVSGAQHTDTQYF,TGCAGCGTTGTCAGCGGCGCACAGCACACAGATACGCAGTATTTT
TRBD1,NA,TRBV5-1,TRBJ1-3,CASSTGGWGNTIYF,TGCGCCAGCAGCACAGGGGGCTGGGGAAACACCATATATTTT
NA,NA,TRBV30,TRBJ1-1,CVTGQGTEAFF,TGTGTAACAGGGCAGGGGACTGAAGCTTTCTTT
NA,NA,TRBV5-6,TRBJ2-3,CASSPVGTDTQYF,TGTGCCAGCAGCCCGGTGGGGACAGATACGCAGTATTTT
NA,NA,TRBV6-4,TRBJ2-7,CASSEPRNPRTYEQYF,TGTGCCAGCAGTGAACCTCGGAATCCTAGGACCTACGAGCAGTACTTC
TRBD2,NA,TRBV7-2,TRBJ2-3,CAAGDDTQYF,TGTGCCGCGGGGGATGATACGCAGTATTTT
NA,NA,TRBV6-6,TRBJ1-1,CASSYSGTKDTEAFF,TGTGCCAGCAGTTACTCGGGGACAAAAGACACTGAAGCTTTCTTT
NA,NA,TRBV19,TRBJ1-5,CASGDPNQPQHF,TGTGCCAGTGGGGATCCCAATCAGCCCCAGCATTTT
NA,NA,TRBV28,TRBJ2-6,CASIPSGANVLTF,TGTGCCAGCATTCCCTCTGGGGCCAACGTCCTGACTTTC
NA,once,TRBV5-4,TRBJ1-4,CASSLGGGGRGEKLFF,TGTGCCAGCAGCTTGGGAGGCGGAGGGCGAGGTGAAAAACTGTTTTTT
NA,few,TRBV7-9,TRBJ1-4,CASSLLGEKLFF,TGTGCCAGCAGCTTATTAGGGGAAAAACTGTTTTTT
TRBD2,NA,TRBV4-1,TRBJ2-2,CASSQVGGRAAGELFF,TGCGCCAGCAGCCAAGTGGGCGGGAGGGCCGCCGGGGAGCTGTTTTTT
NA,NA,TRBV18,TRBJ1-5,CASSPQGAGQPQHF,TGTGCCAGCTCACCCCAAGGGGCGGGACAGCCCCAGCATTTT
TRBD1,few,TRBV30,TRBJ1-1,CAWSTPGQGQAEAFF,TGTGCCTGGAGTACGCCGGGACAGGGACAGGCTGAAGCTTTCTTT
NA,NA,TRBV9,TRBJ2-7,CASSVGATGDYEQYF,TGTGCCAGCAGCGTAGGAGCGACAGGAGACTACGAGCAGTACTTC
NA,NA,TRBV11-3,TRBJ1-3,CASSLGLLNTIYF,TGTGCCAGCAGCTTAGGGTTACTGAACACCATATATTTT
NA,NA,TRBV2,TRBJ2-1,CASRWGSSYNEQFF,TGTGCCAGCCGGTGGGGGAGCTCCTACAATGAGCAGTTCTTC
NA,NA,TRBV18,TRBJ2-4,CASSPDRIELAKNIQYF,TGTGCCAGCTCACCGGACAGAATTGAACTAGCCAAAAACATTCAGTACTTC
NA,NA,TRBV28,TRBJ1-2,CATRTGDYGYTF,TGTGCCACCCGGACGGGAGACTATGGCTACACCTTC
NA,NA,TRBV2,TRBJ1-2,CASSATANYGYTF,TGTGCCAGCAGTGCAACCGCTAACTATGGCTACACCTTC
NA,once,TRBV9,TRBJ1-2,CASSVLSSGGYGYTF,TGTGCCAGCAGCGTCCTCTCGAGCGGTGGGTATGGCTACACCTTC
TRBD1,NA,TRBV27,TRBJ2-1,CASSRRTGDEQFF,TGTGCCAGCAGTCGCCGGACAGGGGATGAGCAGTTCTTC
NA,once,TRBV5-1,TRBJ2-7,CASSLAGGRIYEQYF,TGCGCCAGCAGCTTGGCGGGGGGCCGTATCTACGAGCAGTACTTC
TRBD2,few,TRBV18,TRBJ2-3,CASSPSLAGPDTQYF,TGTGCCAGCTCACCGAGTCTAGCGGGCCCAGATACGCAGTATTTT
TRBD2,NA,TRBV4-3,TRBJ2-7,CASSQALAGVYEQYF,TGCGCCAGCAGCCAAGCACTAGCGGGAGTCTACGAGCAGTACTTC